The present T cell receptor beta chain was sequenced within a study of cytomegalovirus exposure and HLA in healthy donors. About the research overall: A preliminary data release comprised roughly 85 million unique TCRs obtained from HLA-typed donors.

Trimming stripped 6 bases from V and 0 bases from J, with 18 bases between. The CDR3 contains 16 residues. Germline V lookup: CDR1 LGHNT, CDR2 FRNRAP. PCR amplification relied on 60 Vbeta primers (plus 13 Jbeta primers). Using immunoSEQ multiplex PCR, the repertoire was profiled, and TCRdb retains in-frame clones only, with some absent. The top ten hold 0.85% of the sample, which has approximately 150,000 clones, 87% seen once. This sequence was found in a woman aged 25-40 years in good health and CMV-seronegative. V gene TRBV12-5 combines with J gene TRBJ2-7; D might be TRBD1 (6 bases). Sequencing was done on a sample of PBMCs. The CDR3 region is CASGRTDGRFSYEQYF. The CDR3 bases are TGTGCTAGTGGGCGGACAGACGGACGTTTCTCCTACGAGCAGTACTTC. Complete variable domain (other parts from reference TRBV12-5 and TRBJ2-7): DARVTQTPRHKVTEMGQEVTMRCQPILGHNTVFWYRQTMMQGLELLAYFRNRAPLDDSGMPKDRFSAEMPDATLATLKIQPSEPRDSAVYFCASGRTDGRFSYEQYFGPGTRLTVT.